This T cell receptor (beta chain) is drawn from a study of T cell changes during pregnancy in multiple sclerosis. Using immunoSEQ multiplex PCR, the repertoire was profiled, and TCRdb retains in-frame clones only, with some absent. The table shows 55,000 to 70,000 clones, with 85% to 95% occurring only once. Looked up from germline, CDR1 is SGDLS and CDR2 is YYNGEE. The junction had 10 bases not matched to a gene; V was cut back by 4 bases and J by 4 bases. The length of the CDR3 is 16 residues. This TCR was sampled from a female donor with multiple sclerosis, enrolled in a pregnancy study. This chain joins TRBV9 and TRBJ2-1; 8 nucleotides align to TRBD2. Sequences were derived from CD4+ T cells from peripheral blood mononuclear cells, sampled before pregnancy. CDR3 region: CASSPGGAGAYNEQFF. Written as DNA, the CDR3 is TGTGCCAGCAGCCCGGGGGGAGCGGGAGCTTACAATGAGCAGTTCTTC.